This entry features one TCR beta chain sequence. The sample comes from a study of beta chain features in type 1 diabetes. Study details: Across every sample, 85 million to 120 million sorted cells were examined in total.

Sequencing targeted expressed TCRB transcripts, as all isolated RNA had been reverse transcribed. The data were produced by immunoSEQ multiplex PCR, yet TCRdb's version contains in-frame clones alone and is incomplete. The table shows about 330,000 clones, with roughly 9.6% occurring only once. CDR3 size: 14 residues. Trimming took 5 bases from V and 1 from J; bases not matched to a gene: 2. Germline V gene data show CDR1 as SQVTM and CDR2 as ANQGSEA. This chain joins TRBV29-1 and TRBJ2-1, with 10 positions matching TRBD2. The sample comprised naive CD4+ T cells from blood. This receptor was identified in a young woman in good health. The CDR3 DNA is TGCAGCGTTTCTAGCGGGAGTTCCTACAATGAGCAGTTCTTC. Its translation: CSVSSGSSYNEQFF.